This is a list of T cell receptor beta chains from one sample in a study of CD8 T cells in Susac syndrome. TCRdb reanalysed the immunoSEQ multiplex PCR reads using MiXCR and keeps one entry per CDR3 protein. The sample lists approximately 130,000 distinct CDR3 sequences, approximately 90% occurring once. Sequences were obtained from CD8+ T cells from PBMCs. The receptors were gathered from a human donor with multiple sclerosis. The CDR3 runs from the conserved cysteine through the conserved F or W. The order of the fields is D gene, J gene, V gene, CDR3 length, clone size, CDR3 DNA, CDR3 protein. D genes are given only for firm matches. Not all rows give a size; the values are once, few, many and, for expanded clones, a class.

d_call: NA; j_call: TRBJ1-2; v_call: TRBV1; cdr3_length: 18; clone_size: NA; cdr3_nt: TGCACCAGCAGCCAAGATCGAGGGACAGGGGCGACTAACTATGGCTACACCTTC; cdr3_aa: CTSSQDRGTGATNYGYTF
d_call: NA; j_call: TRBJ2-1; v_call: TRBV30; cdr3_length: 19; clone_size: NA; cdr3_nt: TGTGCCTGGGGAGGGGGCGGCTCTCCTACCGGCCTACGCGGCAATGAGCAGTTCTTC; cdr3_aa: CAWGGGGSPTGLRGNEQFF
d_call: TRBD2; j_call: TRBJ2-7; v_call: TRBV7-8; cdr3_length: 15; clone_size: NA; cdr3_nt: TGTGCCAGCAGCCAAACTAGCGGGAGGTCCTACGAGCAGTACTTC; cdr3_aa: CASSQTSGRSYEQYF
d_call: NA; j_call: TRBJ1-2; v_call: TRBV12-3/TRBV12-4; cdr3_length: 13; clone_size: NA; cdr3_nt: TGTGCCATACAGGGCACCACTAACTATGGCTACACCTTC; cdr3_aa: CAIQGTTNYGYTF
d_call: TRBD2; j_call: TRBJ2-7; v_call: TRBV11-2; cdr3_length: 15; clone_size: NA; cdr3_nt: TGTGCCAGCAGCCCCAGGACTAGCGACCTCTACGAGCAGTACTTC; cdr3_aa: CASSPRTSDLYEQYF
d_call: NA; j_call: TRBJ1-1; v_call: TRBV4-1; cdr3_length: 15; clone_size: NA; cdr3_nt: TGCGCCAGCAGCCAAGAGGCGGGAACTTGGCCTGAAGTTTTCTTT; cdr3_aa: CASSQEAGTWPEVFF
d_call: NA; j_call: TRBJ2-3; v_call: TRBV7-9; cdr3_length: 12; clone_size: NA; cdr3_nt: TGTGCCAGCAGCGTGGGGGCAGATACGCAGTATTTT; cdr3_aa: CASSVGADTQYF
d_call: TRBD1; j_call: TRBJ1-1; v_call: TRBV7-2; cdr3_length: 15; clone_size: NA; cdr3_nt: TGTGCCAGCAGCTTACTCAGGGGGGTAAACACTGAAGCTTTCTTT; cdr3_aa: CASSLLRGVNTEAFF
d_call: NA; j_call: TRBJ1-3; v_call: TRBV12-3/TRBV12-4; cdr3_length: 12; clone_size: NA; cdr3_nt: TGTGCCAGCAGAACTCCTGCTAACACCATATATTTT; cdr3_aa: CASRTPANTIYF
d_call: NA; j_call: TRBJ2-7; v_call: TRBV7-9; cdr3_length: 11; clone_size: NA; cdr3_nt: TGTGCCACCTTGACAGTCTACGAGCAGTACTTC; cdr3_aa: CATLTVYEQYF
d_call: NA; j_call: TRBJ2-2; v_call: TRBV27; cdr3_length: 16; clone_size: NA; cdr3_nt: TGTGCCAGCAGTTTAATTGGGGGGGCCCTGACCGGGGAGCTGTTTTTT; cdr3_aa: CASSLIGGALTGELFF
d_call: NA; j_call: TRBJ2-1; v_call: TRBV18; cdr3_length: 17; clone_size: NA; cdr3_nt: TGTGCCAGCTCACCCGGGGGAGACTGGAGCTCCTACAATGAGCAGTTCTTC; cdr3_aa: CASSPGGDWSSYNEQFF
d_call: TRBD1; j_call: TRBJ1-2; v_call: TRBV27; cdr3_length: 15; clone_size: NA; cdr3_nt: TGTGCCAGCAGTTTAAGACCAGGGGGACTCTATGGCTACACCTTC; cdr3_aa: CASSLRPGGLYGYTF
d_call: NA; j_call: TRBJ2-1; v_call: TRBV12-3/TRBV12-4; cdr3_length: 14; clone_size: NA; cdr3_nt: TGTGCCACCAGTAGGGACACCCGAGGGAATGAGCAGTTCTTC; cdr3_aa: CATSRDTRGNEQFF
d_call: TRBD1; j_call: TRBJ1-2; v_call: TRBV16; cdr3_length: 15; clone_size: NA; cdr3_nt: TGTGCCAGCAGCCTCCGGGACAGGGGGACCGGTGGCTACACCTTC; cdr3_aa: CASSLRDRGTGGYTF
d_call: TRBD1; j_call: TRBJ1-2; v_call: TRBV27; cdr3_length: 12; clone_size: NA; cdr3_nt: TGTGCCACCGGCGCAGGGGGGTATGGCTACACCTTC; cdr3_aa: CATGAGGYGYTF
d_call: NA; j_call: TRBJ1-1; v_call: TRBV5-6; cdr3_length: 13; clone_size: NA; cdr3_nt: TGTGCCAGCAGCTATACAGAGAACACTGAAGCTTTCTTT; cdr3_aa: CASSYTENTEAFF
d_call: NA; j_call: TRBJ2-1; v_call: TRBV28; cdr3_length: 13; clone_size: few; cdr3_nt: TGTGCCAGCAGTTTATCCAGAAACAATGAGCAGTTCTTC; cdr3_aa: CASSLSRNNEQFF
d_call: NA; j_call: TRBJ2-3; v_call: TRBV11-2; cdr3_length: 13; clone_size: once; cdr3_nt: TGTGCCAGCAGCCCCGGGGACACAGATACGCAGTATTTT; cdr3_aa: CASSPGDTDTQYF
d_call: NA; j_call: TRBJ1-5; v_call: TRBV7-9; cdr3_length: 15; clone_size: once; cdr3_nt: TGTGCCAGCAGCCCGCAGGGGATAAGCAATCAGCCCCAGCATTTT; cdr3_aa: CASSPQGISNQPQHF
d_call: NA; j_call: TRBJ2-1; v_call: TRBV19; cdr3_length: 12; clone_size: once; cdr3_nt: TGTGCCAGTAGACCCCTGATCGGTGAGCAGTTCTTC; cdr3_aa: CASRPLIGEQFF
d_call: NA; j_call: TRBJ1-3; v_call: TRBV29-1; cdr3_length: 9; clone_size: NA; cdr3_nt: TGCAGCGTTGAACACACCATATATTTT; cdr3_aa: CSVEHTIYF
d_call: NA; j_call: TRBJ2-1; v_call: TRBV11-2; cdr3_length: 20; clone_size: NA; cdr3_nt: TGTGCCAGCAGCTTACCTGTTAGTAGGATCCAGCGCTTCTCCTACAATGAGCAGTTCTTC; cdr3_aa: CASSLPVSRIQRFSYNEQFF
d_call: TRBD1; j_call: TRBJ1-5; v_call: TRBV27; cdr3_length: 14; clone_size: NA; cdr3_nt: TGTGCCAGCAGTTTACAGGGGGATAATCAGCCCCAGCATTTT; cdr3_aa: CASSLQGDNQPQHF
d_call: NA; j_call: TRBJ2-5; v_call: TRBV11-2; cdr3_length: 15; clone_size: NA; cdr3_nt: TGTGCCAGCAGCTCCAAACAGGCATACCAAGAGACCCAGTACTTC; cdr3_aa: CASSSKQAYQETQYF
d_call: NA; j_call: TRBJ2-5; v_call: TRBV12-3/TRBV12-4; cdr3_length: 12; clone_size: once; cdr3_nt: TGTGCCAGCAGTTTAAGCCTAGAGACCCAGTACTTC; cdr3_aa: CASSLSLETQYF
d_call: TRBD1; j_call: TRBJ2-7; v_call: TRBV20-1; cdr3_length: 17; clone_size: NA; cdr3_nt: TGCAGTGCTAGGGGTGAAAGACAGACAGGGGGTATGTACGAGCAGTACTTC; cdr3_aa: CSARGERQTGGMYEQYF
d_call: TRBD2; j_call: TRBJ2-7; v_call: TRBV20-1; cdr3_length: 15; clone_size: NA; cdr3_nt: TGCAGTGCTAGTCAAGCGGGAGTAATCGGATACGAGCAGTACTTC; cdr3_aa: CSASQAGVIGYEQYF
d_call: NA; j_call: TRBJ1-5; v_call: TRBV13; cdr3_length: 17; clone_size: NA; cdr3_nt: TGTGCCAGCAGCTCACACACCTTGACGGGACGAGACCAGCCCCAGCATTTT; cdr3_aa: CASSSHTLTGRDQPQHF
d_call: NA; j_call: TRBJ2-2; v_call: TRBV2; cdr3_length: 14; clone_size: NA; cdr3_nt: TGTGCCACCCTCTCCTGGGGACTTACCGGGGAGCTGTTTTTT; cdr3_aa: CATLSWGLTGELFF
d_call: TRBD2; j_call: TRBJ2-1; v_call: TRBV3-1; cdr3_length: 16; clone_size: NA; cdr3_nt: TGTGCCAGCTCGACTAGCGGGAGTTTCTCCTACAATGAGCAGTTCTTC; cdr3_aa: CASSTSGSFSYNEQFF
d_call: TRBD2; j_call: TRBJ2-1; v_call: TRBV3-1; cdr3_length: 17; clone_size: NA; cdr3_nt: TGTGCCAGCAGCCAAGTCCTTAGCGGGGCCCCCCACAATGAGCAGTTCTTC; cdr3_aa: CASSQVLSGAPHNEQFF
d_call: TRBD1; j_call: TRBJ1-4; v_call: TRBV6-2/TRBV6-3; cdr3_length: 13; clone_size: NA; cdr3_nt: TGTGCCAGCACCGGACAGGGGACTGAAAAACTGTTTTTT; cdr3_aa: CASTGQGTEKLFF
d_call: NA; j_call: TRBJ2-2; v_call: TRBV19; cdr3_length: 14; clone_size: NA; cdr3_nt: TGTGCCAGTAGTGGGGTTTGGGGCACCGGGGAGCTGTTTTTT; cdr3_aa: CASSGVWGTGELFF
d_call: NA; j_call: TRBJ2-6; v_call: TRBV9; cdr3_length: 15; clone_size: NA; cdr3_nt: TGTGCCAGCAGCGTAGTCGGCTCTGGGGCCAACGTCCTGACTTTC; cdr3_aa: CASSVVGSGANVLTF
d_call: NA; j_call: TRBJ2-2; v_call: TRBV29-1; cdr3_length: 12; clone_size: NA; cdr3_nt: TGCAGCGTTGTGAAGGACACCGGGGAGCTGTTTTTT; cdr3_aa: CSVVKDTGELFF
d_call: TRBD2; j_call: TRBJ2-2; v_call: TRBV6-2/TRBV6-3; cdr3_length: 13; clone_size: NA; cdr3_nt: TGTGCCAGCAGTGGGACTAGTAGCGGGGAGCTGTTTTTT; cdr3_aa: CASSGTSSGELFF
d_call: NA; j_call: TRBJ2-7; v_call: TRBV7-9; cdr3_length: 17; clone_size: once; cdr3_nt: TGTGCCAGCAGCTTAGAGGAGGGGGGAATTAAGCGCAACGAGCAGTACTTC; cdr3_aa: CASSLEEGGIKRNEQYF
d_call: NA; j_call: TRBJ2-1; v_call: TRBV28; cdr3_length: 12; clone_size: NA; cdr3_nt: TGTGCCAGCACCACAGACTACAATGAGCAGTTCTTC; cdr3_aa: CASTTDYNEQFF
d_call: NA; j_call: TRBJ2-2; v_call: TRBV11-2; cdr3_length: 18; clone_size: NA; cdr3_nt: TGTGCCAGCAGCCGGGGGTTTAATCTAGGGTGGAACACCGGGGAGCTGTTTTTT; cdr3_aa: CASSRGFNLGWNTGELFF
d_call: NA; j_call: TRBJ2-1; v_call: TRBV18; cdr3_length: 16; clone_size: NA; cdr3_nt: TGTGCCAGCTCACCTGGACGGTCGCTCGGTTACAATGAGCAGTTCTTC; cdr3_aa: CASSPGRSLGYNEQFF
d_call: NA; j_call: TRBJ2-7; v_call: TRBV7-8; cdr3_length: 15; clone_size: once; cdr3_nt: TGTGCCAGCAGCCCTAGGGGCGGAAGGTCCTACGAGCAGTACTTC; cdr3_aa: CASSPRGGRSYEQYF
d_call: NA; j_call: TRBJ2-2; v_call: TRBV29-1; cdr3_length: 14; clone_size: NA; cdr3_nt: TGCAGCGTTGATTCGGGGATGAACACCGGGGAGCTGTTTTTT; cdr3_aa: CSVDSGMNTGELFF
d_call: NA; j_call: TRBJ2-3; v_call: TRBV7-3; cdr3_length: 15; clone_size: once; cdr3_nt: TGTGCCAGCAGCCCCGGGGTAGTGAGCACAGATACGCAGTATTTT; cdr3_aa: CASSPGVVSTDTQYF
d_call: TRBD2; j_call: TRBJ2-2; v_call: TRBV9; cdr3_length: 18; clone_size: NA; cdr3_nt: TGTGCCAGCAGCACCTACTGGAAAGCGGGAGATCTTTCCGGGGAGCTGTTTTTT; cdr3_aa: CASSTYWKAGDLSGELFF
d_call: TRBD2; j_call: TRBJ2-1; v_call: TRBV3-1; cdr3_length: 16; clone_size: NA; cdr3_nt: TGTGCCAGCAGCCAAGTGGTAGCGGGCTCCTACAATGAGCAGTTCTTC; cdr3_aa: CASSQVVAGSYNEQFF
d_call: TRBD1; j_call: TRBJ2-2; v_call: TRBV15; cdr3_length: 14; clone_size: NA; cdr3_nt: TGTGCCACCAGCACCTGGACAGGGTCCGGGGAGCTGTTTTTT; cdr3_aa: CATSTWTGSGELFF
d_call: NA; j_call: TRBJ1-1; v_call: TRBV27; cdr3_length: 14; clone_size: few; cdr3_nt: TGTGCCAGCAGGACGGGGGCTATGAACACTGAAGCTTTCTTT; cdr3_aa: CASRTGAMNTEAFF
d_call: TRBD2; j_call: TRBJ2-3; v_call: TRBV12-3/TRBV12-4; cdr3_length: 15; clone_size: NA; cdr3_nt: TGTGCCAGCTTTTCGGGGGGATCTCCCACAGATACGCAGTATTTT; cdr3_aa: CASFSGGSPTDTQYF
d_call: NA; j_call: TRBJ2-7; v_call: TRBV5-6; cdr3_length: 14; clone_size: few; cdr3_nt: TGTGCCAGCAGCTTGGTGGGGACCCCTCGGGAGCAGTACTTC; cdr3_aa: CASSLVGTPREQYF
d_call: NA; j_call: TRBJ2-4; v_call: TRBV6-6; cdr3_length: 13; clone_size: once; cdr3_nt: TGTGCCAGCAGCCCAGTAGCCAAAAACATTCAGTACTTC; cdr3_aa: CASSPVAKNIQYF
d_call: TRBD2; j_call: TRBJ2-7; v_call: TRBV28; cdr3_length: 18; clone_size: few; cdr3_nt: TGTGCCAGCAGTTCCTCCGGGACTAGGTTAAAGTCGCTTTACGAGCAGTACTTC; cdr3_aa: CASSSSGTRLKSLYEQYF
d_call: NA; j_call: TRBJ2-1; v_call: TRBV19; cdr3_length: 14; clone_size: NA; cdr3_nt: TGTGCCAGTAGCCCTTATGAGCAGTACAATGAGCAGTTCTTC; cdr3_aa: CASSPYEQYNEQFF